These 26 T cell receptor beta chains were all obtained from the same sample, sequenced in a study of identical twins. Via MiXCR, TCRdb re-called the 5' RACE reads, giving one row per CDR3 protein. The table shows a few hundred thousand distinct CDR3 sequences, with less than 20% occurring only once. Sequenced sample: naive T cells sorted from blood. The source is a man between 45 and 60 years old in good health.

The chain joins TRBV29-1 to TRBJ1-1, with unresolved D. The CDR3 sequence is 13 residues long. The V gene lost 6 bases and the J gene lost 0 bases, with 11 bases spanning the gap. Germline V gene lookup returns CDR1 SQVTM and CDR2 ANQGSEA. The CDR3 region has the DNA TGCAGCGTCAATGGCAGATTGAACACTGAAGCTTTCTTT. It encodes CSVNGRLNTEAFF.

The rearrangement links TRBV18 to TRBJ1-1; D possibly corresponds to TRBD1 (6 bases). The CDR3 totals 15 residues. Trimming stripped 2 bases from V and 5 bases from J, with 15 bases between. Germline V gene sequence: CDR1 KGHSH, CDR2 LQKENI. Here the CDR3 reads CASSPRLGGGTEAFF. The CDR3, as DNA: TGTGCCAGCTCACCAAGACTGGGAGGGGGAACTGAAGCTTTCTTT.

This clonotype has a count of ten or more. The V gene is TRBV5-1, the J gene TRBJ1-5; 7 bases align to TRBD1. V was pared by 0 bases and J by 7 bases, with 7 bases of the junction left unmatched. Germline assignment: CDR1 SGHRS and CDR2 YFSETQ. The CDR3 runs to 15 residues. The CDR3 region has the DNA TGCGCCAGCAGCTTGGCGGGGACAGTAGGGCAGCCCCAGCATTTT. Protein product: CASSLAGTVGQPQHF.

At least ten counts were recorded for this clonotype. CDR3: CASSLGDRHGLYEQYF. The CDR3 bases are TGTGCCAGCAGCTTAGGAGACAGGCATGGACTCTACGAGCAGTACTTC. The genes are TRBV7-2 and TRBJ2-7, with a weak D call TRBD1 (6 bases). This CDR3 comprises 16 residues. Trimming pared 1 base from V and 3 bases from J, leaving 16 bases between. Germline assignment: CDR1 SGHTA and CDR2 FQGNSA.

This clonotype was counted many times. The V gene is TRBV5-1, the J gene TRBJ2-7; the D is unclear. V lost 0 bases and J lost 1, with 11 bases in between. Per germline, CDR1 SGHRS and CDR2 YFSETQ. The CDR3 sequence is 15 residues long. CDR3 loop: CASSLGYQKSYEQYF. CDR3 bases: TGCGCCAGCAGCTTGGGGTATCAGAAGTCCTACGAGCAGTACTTC.

The J gene is TRBJ2-5, the V gene TRBV13; D could derive from TRBD1 or TRBD2 (5 bases each). CDR1 PRHDT and CDR2 FYEKMQ come from the germline V gene (reference sequence). The CDR3 extends over 15 amino acids. Trimming cost V 5 bases and J 2 bases, with 15 bases left between them. CDR3 nucleotide sequence: TGTGCCAGCAGCGCCCCCGGGACGACGCAAGAGACCCAGTACTTC. This encodes CASSAPGTTQETQYF.

This clonotype was counted at least ten times. The chain uses TRBV20-1 and TRBJ1-2; no clear D. V was cut by 1 base and J by 4 bases, with 19 bases left in between. Germline values: CDR1 DFQATT, CDR2 SNEGSKA (reference sequence). CDR3 size: 16 residues. In DNA, the CDR3 is TGCAGTGCTAGAGCTGACTCGACGCGTCTCGTCTATGGCTACACCTTC. It yields the protein CSARADSTRLVYGYTF.

The chain is built from TRBV7-3 and TRBJ2-7; D is possibly TRBD2 (5 bases). Trimming removed 0 bases at V and 0 bases at J, with 9 bases between. Germline CDR1 is SGHTA and CDR2 is FQGTGA. CDR3 size: 15 residues. The CDR3: CASSLTSEGSYEQYF. The CDR3 DNA follows: TGTGCCAGCAGCTTAACGTCTGAGGGCTCCTACGAGCAGTACTTC.

V and J are TRBV18 and TRBJ2-7; 7 bases agree with TRBD2. The V and J ends lost 6 bases and 2 bases, in that order; junction bases with no gene match: 7. Germline V lookup: CDR1 KGHSH, CDR2 LQKENI. This CDR3 comprises 14 residues. In DNA, the CDR3 is TGTGCCAGCTCCCAGGAGCGGGGCCCCTACGAGCAGTACTTC. Protein product: CASSQERGPYEQYF.

This clonotype was counted ten times or more. The rearrangement links TRBV28 to TRBJ2-4; the match to TRBD2 covers 14 bases. This CDR3 is built from 16 residues. Germline-derived CDR1 and CDR2 are MDHEN and SYDVKM. The junction had 3 bases not matched to a gene; V was cut back by 5 bases and J by 3 bases. The CDR3 here is CASSMGLAGDKNIQYF. CDR3 bases: TGTGCCAGCAGTATGGGACTAGCGGGAGACAAAAACATTCAGTACTTC.

This clonotype has a handful of counts. This CDR3 is CSASPGTGFGGYTF. Here the CDR3 DNA reads TGCAGTGCTAGTCCCGGGACAGGGTTCGGTGGCTACACCTTC. This chain joins TRBV20-1 and TRBJ1-2; 9 bases are shared with TRBD1. The V segment lost 3 bases and the J segment 7 bases; nucleotides outside the gene matches: 9. CDR1 and CDR2 from the germline V gene are DFQATT and SNEGSKA (reference sequence). The CDR3 is made up of 14 amino acids.

This clonotype occurred a few times. The rearrangement uses TRBV7-2 and TRBJ2-6, with a weak D call TRBD1 (5 bases). The CDR3 contains 15 residues. Between the trimmed V and J ends, which lost 0 bases and 3 bases, there was a span of 6 bases. Germline-derived CDR1 and CDR2 are SGHTA and FQGNSA. CDR3 region: CASSLAGVGANVLTF. The CDR3 DNA reads TGTGCCAGCAGCTTAGCAGGGGTTGGGGCCAACGTCCTGACTTTC.

This clonotype has more than one count but fewer than ten. This rearrangement joins TRBV29-1 to TRBJ2-6; D possibly corresponds to TRBD1 (6 bases). V lost 1 base and J 2 bases, leaving 12 bases between the germline ends. Looked up from germline, CDR1 is SQVTM and CDR2 is ANQGSEA. The CDR3 has 16 amino acids. CDR3 in DNA: TGCAGCGTTGAAGGATGGAAGGGGGCTGGGGCCAACGTCCTGACTTTC. Translated, it gives CSVEGWKGAGANVLTF.

This clonotype was detected ten times or more. This chain uses TRBV4-1 with TRBJ1-4; no reliable D call. Germline V CDR1 and CDR2: MGHRA, YSYEKL. CDR3 length: 16 amino acids. The V and J ends lost 1 base and 7 bases respectively, with 16 bases between them. CDR3 sequence reads: CASSQVPRSLSEKLFF. The CDR3 DNA follows: TGCGCCAGCAGCCAAGTCCCAAGGAGTTTAAGTGAAAAACTGTTTTTT.

The rearrangement links TRBV4-3 to TRBJ2-1, with 12 bases lining up with TRBD2. This CDR3 is 17 amino acids long. From germline, CDR1 is LGHNA and CDR2 YSLEER. V shed 0 bases and J 12 bases; nucleotides not matched to a gene: 12. The CDR3 sequence: CASSQDFLAGGPRVQFF. The CDR3 coding sequence is TGCGCCAGCAGCCAAGATTTCCTAGCGGGGGGGCCCAGGGTGCAGTTCTTC.

This clonotype was found a few times. The chain is built from TRBV25-1 and TRBJ1-2, with D hard to call. The CDR3 loop spans 13 amino acids. V gave up 2 bases and J gave up 8 bases, with 12 bases separating them. In germline, CDR1 is MGHDK, CDR2 SYGVNS. Written as DNA, the CDR3 is TGTGCCAGCAGTGAAACCGGGCCAGTCGGCTACACCTTC. This translates into CASSETGPVGYTF.

The chain couples TRBV4-3 to TRBJ2-2, with unresolved D. The V gene lost 0 bases and the J gene lost 3 bases, with 2 bases spanning the gap. This CDR3 spans 13 amino acids. Germline V gives CDR1 LGHNA, CDR2 YSLEER. As DNA, the CDR3 is TGCGCCAGCAGCCAAGATGACACCGGGGAGCTGTTTTTT. Amino acid sequence: CASSQDDTGELFF.

The gene calls are TRBV12-3 or TRBV12-4 and TRBJ1-6; D is unresolved. Trimming shortened V by 3 bases and J by 5 bases, and 17 bases separated the two germline ends. The CDR3 runs to 17 residues. The DNA of the CDR3 is TGTGCCAGCAGTTTCCGGCTGGAGAGGCCTAATAATTCACCCCTCCACTTT. Translated, it gives CASSFRLERPNNSPLHF.

This clonotype was seen at least ten times. The chain joins TRBV6-5 to TRBJ2-2; 11 nucleotides match TRBD1. The CDR3 extends over 18 amino acids. V was clipped by 5 bases and J by 4 bases; unmatched bases: 12. CDR1 is MNHEY and CDR2 is SVGAGI in the germline V gene. Here the CDR3 reads CASSNPPGQGDGTGELFF. The CDR3 nucleotides read TGTGCCAGCAGTAACCCGCCGGGACAGGGGGACGGCACCGGGGAGCTGTTTTTT.

Many counts were recorded for this clonotype. The rearrangement uses TRBV15 and TRBJ2-2; 8 nucleotides agree with TRBD2. There are 13 residues in the CDR3. The germline V gene has CDR1 LNHNV and CDR2 YYDKDF (reference sequence). The V and J ends lost 8 bases and 8 bases, in that order; junction bases with no gene match: 7. As DNA, the CDR3 is TGTGCCACCTCCCCGGCTAGCGGGGGGGAGCTGTTTTTT. It is translated as CATSPASGGELFF.

The chain recombines TRBV5-1 with TRBJ2-1, with 7 positions matching TRBD1. This CDR3 region has 15 residues. Germline CDR1 and CDR2: SGHRS and YFSETQ. The V and J ends lost 0 bases and 4 bases, in that order; junction bases with no gene match: 4. The CDR3 DNA follows: TGCGCCAGCAGCTTGGCTGGACAGGTTTACAATGAGCAGTTCTTC. It is translated as CASSLAGQVYNEQFF.

This clonotype was recorded only once. The J gene is TRBJ2-7, the V gene TRBV28, with 12 positions matching TRBD2. CDR3 length equals 16 residues. Trimming took 1 base from V and 7 from J; bases not matched to a gene: 8. The germline CDR1 and CDR2 sequences are MDHEN and SYDVKM. CDR3 DNA sequence: TGTGCCAGCAGTTTATTGCTAGCGGGAGGGCCGGGGGAGCAGTACTTC. This gives the protein CASSLLLAGGPGEQYF.

To note about this clonotype: A much larger clonotype is one base distant, so this may be a read error. The chain links TRBV6-6 to TRBJ2-1; possibly TRBD2 for D (5 bases). Germline V gene data show CDR1 as MNHNY and CDR2 as SVGAGI (reference sequence). V was pared by 7 bases and J by 7 bases, with 11 bases between. The CDR3 consists of 12 residues. The CDR3 region is CASKARENEQFF. The DNA for the CDR3 is TGTGCCAGCAAGGCTAGGGAGAATGAGCAGTTCTTC.

This clonotype was observed at least ten times. V and J are TRBV7-2 and TRBJ2-2; D call uncertain. Trimming removed 5 bases from V and 7 bases from J, with 11 bases in between. Germline V gives CDR1 SGHTA, CDR2 FQGNSA. CDR3 length: 13 amino acids. CDR3 amino acids: CASSLPRIGELFF. CDR3 nucleotide sequence: TGTGCCAGCAGCCTTCCTAGAATCGGGGAGCTGTTTTTT. Full variable domain (remainder filled in from reference TRBV7-2 and TRBJ2-2): GAGVSQSPSNKVTEKGKDVELRCDPISGHTALYWYRQSLGQGLEFLIYFQGNSAPDKSGLPSDRFSAERTGGSVSTLTIQRTQQEDSAVYLCASSLPRIGELFFGEGSRLTVL.

The rearrangement links TRBV20-1 to TRBJ1-6, with a possible D match to TRBD1 (6 bases). Trimming removed 7 bases at V and 6 bases at J, with 16 bases between. Germline V lookup: CDR1 DFQATT, CDR2 SNEGSKA (reference sequence). The CDR3 consists of 14 residues. The CDR3 nucleotides are TGCAGTGTCACGCGGGGGGCCTTTAATTCACCCCTCCACTTT. Its translation is CSVTRGAFNSPLHF.

The CDR3, as DNA: TGTGCCAGCAGCCGGGGGGACCTGGGTCACAATGAGCAGTTCTTC. Amino acids: CASSRGDLGHNEQFF. The chain employs TRBV7-9 and TRBJ2-1, with TRBD2 matching 7 bases. V lost 5 bases, J lost 5 bases, and 9 bases stayed unmatched. This CDR3 has 15 amino acids. The germline CDR1 and CDR2 sequences are SEHNR and FQNEAQ (reference sequence).